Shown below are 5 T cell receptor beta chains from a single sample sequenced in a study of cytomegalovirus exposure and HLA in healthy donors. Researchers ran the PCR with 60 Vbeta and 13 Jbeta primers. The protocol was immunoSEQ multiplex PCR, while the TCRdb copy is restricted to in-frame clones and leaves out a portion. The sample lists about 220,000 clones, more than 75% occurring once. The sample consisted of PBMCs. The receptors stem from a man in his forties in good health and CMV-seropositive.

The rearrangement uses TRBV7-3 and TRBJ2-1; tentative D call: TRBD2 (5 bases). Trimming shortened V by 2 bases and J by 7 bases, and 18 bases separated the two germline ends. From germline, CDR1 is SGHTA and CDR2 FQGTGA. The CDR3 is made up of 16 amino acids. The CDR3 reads CASSLEGSSRRNEQFF. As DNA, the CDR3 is TGTGCCAGCAGCTTAGAGGGTAGCTCGAGGCGGAATGAGCAGTTCTTC.

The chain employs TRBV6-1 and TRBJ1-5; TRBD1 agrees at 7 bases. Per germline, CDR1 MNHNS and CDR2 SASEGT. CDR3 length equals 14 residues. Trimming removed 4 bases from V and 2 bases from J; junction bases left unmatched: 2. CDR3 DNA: TGTGCCAGCAGTGGACAGGGCGGCAATCAGCCCCAGCATTTT. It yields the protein CASSGQGGNQPQHF.

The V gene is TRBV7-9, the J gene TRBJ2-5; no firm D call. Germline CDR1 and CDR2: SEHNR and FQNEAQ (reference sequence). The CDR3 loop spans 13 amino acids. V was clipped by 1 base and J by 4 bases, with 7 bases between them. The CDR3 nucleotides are TGTGCCAGCAGCTTAGACCCCGGAGAGACCCAGTACTTC. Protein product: CASSLDPGETQYF.

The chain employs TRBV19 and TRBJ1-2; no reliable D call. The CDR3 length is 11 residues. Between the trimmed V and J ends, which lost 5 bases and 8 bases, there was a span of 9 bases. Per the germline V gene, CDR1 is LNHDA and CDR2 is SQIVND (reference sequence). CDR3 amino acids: CASSSEGGYTF. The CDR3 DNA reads TGTGCCAGTAGTTCGGAGGGAGGCTACACCTTC.

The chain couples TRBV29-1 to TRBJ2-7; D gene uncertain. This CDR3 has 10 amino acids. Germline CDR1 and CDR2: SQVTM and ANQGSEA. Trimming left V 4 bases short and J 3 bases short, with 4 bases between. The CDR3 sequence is CSVGHYEQYF. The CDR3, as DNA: TGCAGCGTTGGACACTACGAGCAGTACTTC.